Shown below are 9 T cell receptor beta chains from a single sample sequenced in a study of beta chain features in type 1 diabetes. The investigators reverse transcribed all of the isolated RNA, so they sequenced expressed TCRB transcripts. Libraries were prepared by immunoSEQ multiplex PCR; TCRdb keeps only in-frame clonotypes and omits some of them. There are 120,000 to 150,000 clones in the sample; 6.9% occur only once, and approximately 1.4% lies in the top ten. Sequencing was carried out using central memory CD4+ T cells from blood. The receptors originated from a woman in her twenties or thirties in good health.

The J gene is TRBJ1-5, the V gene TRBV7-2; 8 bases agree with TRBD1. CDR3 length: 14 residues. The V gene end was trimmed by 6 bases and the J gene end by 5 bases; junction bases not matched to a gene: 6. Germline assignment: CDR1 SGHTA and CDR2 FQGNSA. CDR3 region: CASRHGQGDQPQHF. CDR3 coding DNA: TGTGCCAGCAGGCACGGACAGGGAGATCAGCCCCAGCATTTT.

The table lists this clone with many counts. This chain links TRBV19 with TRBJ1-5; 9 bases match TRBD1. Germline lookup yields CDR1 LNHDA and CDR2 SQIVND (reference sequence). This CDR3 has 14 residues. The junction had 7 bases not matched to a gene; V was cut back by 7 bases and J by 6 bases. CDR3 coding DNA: TGTGCCAGTACTTTAACAGGGGGCCTTCAGCCCCAGCATTTT. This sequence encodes CASTLTGGLQPQHF.

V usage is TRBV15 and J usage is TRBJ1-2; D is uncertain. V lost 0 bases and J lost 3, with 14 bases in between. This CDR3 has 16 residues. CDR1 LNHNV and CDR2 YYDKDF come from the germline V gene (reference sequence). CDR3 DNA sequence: TGTGCCACCAGCAGAGATTATTACCCGGGTGACTATGGCTACACCTTC. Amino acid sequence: CATSRDYYPGDYGYTF.

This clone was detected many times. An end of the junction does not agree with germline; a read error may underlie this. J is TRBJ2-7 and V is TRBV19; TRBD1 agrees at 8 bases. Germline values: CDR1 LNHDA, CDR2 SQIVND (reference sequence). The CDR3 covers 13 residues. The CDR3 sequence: CATRGQGSNEQYF. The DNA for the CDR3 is TGTGCCACCAGAGGACAGGGCTCCAACGAGCAGTACTTC.

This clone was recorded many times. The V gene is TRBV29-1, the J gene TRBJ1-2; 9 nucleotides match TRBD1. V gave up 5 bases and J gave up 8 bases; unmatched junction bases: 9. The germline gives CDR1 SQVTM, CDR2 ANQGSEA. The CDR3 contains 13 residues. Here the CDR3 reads CSVKPGQGSGYTF. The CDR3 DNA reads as TGCAGCGTTAAACCGGGACAGGGATCCGGCTACACCTTC.

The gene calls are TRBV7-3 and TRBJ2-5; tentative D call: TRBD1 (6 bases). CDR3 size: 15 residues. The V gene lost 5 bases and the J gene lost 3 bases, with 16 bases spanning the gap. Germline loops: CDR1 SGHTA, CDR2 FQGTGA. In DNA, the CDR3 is TGTGCCAGCAGCAACTTAGGGGGACGTGAAGAGACCCAGTACTTC. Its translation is CASSNLGGREETQYF.

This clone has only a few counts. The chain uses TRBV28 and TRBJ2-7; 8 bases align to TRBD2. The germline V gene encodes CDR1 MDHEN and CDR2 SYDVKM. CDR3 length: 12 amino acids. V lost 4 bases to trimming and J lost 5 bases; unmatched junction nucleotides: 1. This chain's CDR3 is CASSSGGNEQYF. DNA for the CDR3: TGTGCCAGCAGTTCGGGAGGGAACGAGCAGTACTTC.

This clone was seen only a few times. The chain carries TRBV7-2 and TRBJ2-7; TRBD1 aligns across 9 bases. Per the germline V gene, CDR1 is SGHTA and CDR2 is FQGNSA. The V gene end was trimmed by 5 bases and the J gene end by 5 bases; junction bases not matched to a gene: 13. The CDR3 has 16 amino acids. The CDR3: CASSAGQGNLGHEQYF. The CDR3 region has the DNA TGTGCCAGCAGCGCAGGACAGGGGAATTTGGGTCACGAGCAGTACTTC. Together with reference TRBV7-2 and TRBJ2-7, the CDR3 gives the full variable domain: GAGVSQSPSNKVTEKGKDVELRCDPISGHTALYWYRQSLGQGLEFLIYFQGNSAPDKSGLPSDRFSAERTGGSVSTLTIQRTQQEDSAVYLCASSAGQGNLGHEQYFGPGTRLTVT.

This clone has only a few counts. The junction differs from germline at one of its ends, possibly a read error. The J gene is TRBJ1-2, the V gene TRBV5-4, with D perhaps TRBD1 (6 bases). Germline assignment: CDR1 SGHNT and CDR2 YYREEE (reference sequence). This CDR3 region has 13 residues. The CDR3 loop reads CASSPSGEGGYTF. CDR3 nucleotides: TGCGCCAGCAGCCCCTCAGGGGAAGGCGGCTACACCTTC. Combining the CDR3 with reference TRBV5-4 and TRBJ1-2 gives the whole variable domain ETGVTQSPTHLIKTRGQQVTLRCSSQSGHNTVSWYQQALGQGPQFIFQYYREEENGRGNFPPRFSGLQFPNYSSELNVNALELDDSALYLCASSPSGEGGYTFGSGTRLTVV.